The clone carrying this T cell receptor beta chain was detected a few times. The antigen remains unidentified. Unique molecular identifiers were built into the TCRbeta library. TCRdb called the PCR reads again in MiXCR, with one record for every CDR3 protein. Among a few hundred thousand distinct CDR3 sequences, around 15% were seen once, and the ten largest hold around 30%. This entry is derived from a study of T-cell reconstitution after alpha-beta-depleted transplantation in children. V was cut by 2 bases and J by 4 bases, with 11 bases left in between. Germline V gene data show CDR1 as MDHEN and CDR2 as SYDVKM. CDR3 length equals 15 residues. General study results and limits: T cells produced anew were the main source of T-cell counts and diversity one year after transplant.

The sample here was PBMCs, mostly from graft donor cells, taken 360 days after TCRalphabeta/CD19-depleted stem cell transplant. The chain recombines TRBV28 with TRBJ2-2; D remains unclear. The clonotype was recovered from a boy in the first two years of life who had a stem cell transplant for Wiskott-Aldrich syndrome, so the T cells may come from the graft donor. The CDR3 is CASSLPGWATGELFF. CDR3 in DNA: TGTGCCAGCAGTTTACCCGGTTGGGCCACCGGGGAGCTGTTTTTT.